Following are 32 T cell receptor beta chains from one sample sequenced in a study of shared clonotypes between healthy human individuals. Sequencing was performed with immunoSEQ multiplex PCR; in TCRdb, only in-frame clones are kept and a portion is missing. The sample has 1 million to 1.3 million clones, around 78% seen once. The source material was memory CD4+ T cells from PBMCs. The subset: CD45RA-negative fraction. The receptors here all came from a man in his late teens or twenties in good health. Some clones in this sample may be carry-over from other donors' samples.

The J gene is TRBJ1-5, the V gene TRBV28; tentative D call: TRBD1 (5 bases). Germline V gene lookup returns CDR1 MDHEN and CDR2 SYDVKM. The CDR3 spans 15 residues. The V end was cut by 4 bases, the J end by 3 bases, with 13 bases between. CDR3 protein: CASSSGTGYNQPQHF. Here the CDR3 DNA reads TGTGCCAGCAGTTCTGGTACAGGATACAATCAGCCCCAGCATTTT.

As regards this clone: A far larger clone is one nucleotide away, so this likely arose from a read error. The CDR3 DNA is TGTGCCTGGAGAAGGGGGAGCTATGGCTACGCCTTC. Its protein product is CAWRRGSYGYAF. The rearrangement joins TRBV30 to TRBJ1-2, with D perhaps TRBD1 (6 bases). The CDR3 extends over 12 amino acids. The germline CDR1 and CDR2 sequences are GTSNPN and SVGIG (reference sequence).

This clone was found once. J is TRBJ2-3 and V is TRBV4-3; 10 positions match TRBD2. From germline, CDR1 is LGHNA and CDR2 YSLEER. The V segment lost 0 bases and the J segment 2 bases; nucleotides outside the gene matches: 8. The CDR3 has 18 amino acids. CDR3 DNA: TGCGCCAGCAGCCAAGATCGACTAGCGGGCCGTGACACAGATACGCAGTATTTT. Translating it yields CASSQDRLAGRDTDTQYF.

This chain connects TRBV5-1 to TRBJ1-4; D is possibly TRBD1 (6 bases). Germline V gives CDR1 SGHRS, CDR2 YFSETQ. V lost 2 bases and J lost 3, with 8 bases in between. This CDR3 is 14 amino acids long. The CDR3 DNA reads as TGCGCCAGCAGCTTCGGACAGCCTAATGAAAAACTGTTTTTT. Protein: CASSFGQPNEKLFF. Full variable domain (missing parts from reference TRBV5-1 and TRBJ1-4): KAGVTQTPRYLIKTRGQQVTLSCSPISGHRSVSWYQQTPGQGLQFLFEYFSETQRNKGNFPGRFSGRQFSNSRSEMNVSTLELGDSALYLCASSFGQPNEKLFFGSGTQLSVL.

This rearrangement joins TRBV5-1 to TRBJ2-1, with 12 bases that match TRBD2. This CDR3 has 16 residues. Germline CDR1 SGHRS, CDR2 YFSETQ. After removal of 3 bases from V and 7 bases from J, the junction contained 8 bases not matched to a gene. This chain's CDR3 is CASSSGLAGSSNEQFF. In nucleotides, the CDR3 is TGCGCCAGCAGCTCCGGACTAGCGGGATCGTCAAATGAGCAGTTCTTC. The variable domain in full, completed from reference TRBV5-1 and TRBJ2-1, reads KAGVTQTPRYLIKTRGQQVTLSCSPISGHRSVSWYQQTPGQGLQFLFEYFSETQRNKGNFPGRFSGRQFSNSRSEMNVSTLELGDSALYLCASSSGLAGSSNEQFFGPGTRLTVL.

V and J are TRBV6-1 and TRBJ2-1, with D possibly being TRBD2 (6 bases). From germline, CDR1 is MNHNS and CDR2 SASEGT. The CDR3 loop spans 15 amino acids. V was clipped by 6 bases and J by 9 bases, with 21 bases between them. DNA of the CDR3: TGTGCCAGCAGGATCCTAGGAGGGACTCCCACTGAGCAGTTCTTC. Translated, it gives CASRILGGTPTEQFF.

This sequence joins TRBV6-1 and TRBJ1-1, with D tentatively TRBD1 (5 bases). Per germline, CDR1 MNHNS and CDR2 SASEGT. The CDR3 runs 14 residues. V lost 3 bases, J lost 0 bases, and 8 bases lay in between. The CDR3 nucleotides are TGTGCCAGCAGTGAGGGACGGGTGAACACTGAAGCTTTCTTT. Translation gives CASSEGRVNTEAFF.

This clone was seen only once. This sequence joins TRBV7-2 and TRBJ2-3; D call uncertain. The ends were cut back, 4 bases at V and 4 bases at J, with 9 bases in the middle. CDR1 and CDR2 from the germline V gene are SGHTA and FQGNSA. The CDR3 contains 13 residues. CDR3 loop: CASSSTEPDTQYF. CDR3 DNA: TGTGCCAGCAGCTCCACTGAGCCAGATACGCAGTATTTT. Full variable domain (missing parts from reference TRBV7-2 and TRBJ2-3): GAGVSQSPSNKVTEKGKDVELRCDPISGHTALYWYRQSLGQGLEFLIYFQGNSAPDKSGLPSDRFSAERTGGSVSTLTIQRTQQEDSAVYLCASSSTEPDTQYFGPGTRLTVL.

The V call is TRBV5-4, the J call TRBJ2-2, with 8 bases matching TRBD1. The CDR3 contains 17 residues. CDR1 and CDR2 (germline): SGHNT, YYREEE (reference sequence). The V gene end was trimmed by 4 bases and the J gene end by 3 bases; junction bases not matched to a gene: 11. The CDR3 DNA is TGTGCCAGCAGCCAGGGACAGGCCGTGGGTGACACCGGGGAGCTGTTTTTT. Translated: CASSQGQAVGDTGELFF.

The chain carries TRBV6-5 and TRBJ1-5; D ambiguous. Germline CDR1 reads MNHEY; CDR2 reads SVGAGI. Trimming stripped 6 bases from V and 6 bases from J, with 12 bases between. The CDR3 consists of 13 residues. The CDR3 spells CASRLKIAQPQHF. The CDR3 DNA reads as TGTGCCAGCAGACTCAAAATCGCTCAGCCCCAGCATTTT.

This clone showed up just a few times. This rearrangement joins TRBV29-1 to TRBJ1-1, with D uncertain. CDR1 and CDR2 (germline): SQVTM, ANQGSEA. This CDR3 region has 10 residues. V shed 4 bases and J shed 3 bases, with 3 bases lying between them. CDR3 amino acids: CSVADTEAFF. DNA for the CDR3: TGCAGCGTTGCGGACACTGAAGCTTTCTTT.

Concerning this clone itself: Possible read error: a much larger clone is one base away. This sequence joins TRBV5-4 and TRBJ1-3, with D unclear. Germline lookup yields CDR1 SGHNT and CDR2 YYREEE (reference sequence). V lost 2 bases, J lost 4 bases, and 4 bases lay in between. The CDR3 covers 12 residues. The CDR3 DNA sequence: TGTGCCAGCAGCTTAGGGGGAAACACCATATATTTT. Translation gives CASSLGGNTIYF.

This clone was seen more than once but under ten times. The rearrangement joins TRBV28 to TRBJ2-2; 10 nucleotides line up with TRBD2. The CDR3 is made up of 15 amino acids. V lost 6 bases, J lost 1 base, and 2 bases stayed unmatched. The V gene's germline CDR1 is MDHEN and CDR2 SYDVKM. The DNA for the CDR3 is TGTGCCAGCAGGCTAGCGGGAGTGAACACCGGGGAGCTGTTTTTT. Residues: CASRLAGVNTGELFF. Based on the CDR3 plus reference TRBV28 and TRBJ2-2, the full variable domain is DVKVTQSSRYLVKRTGEKVFLECVQDMDHENMFWYRQDPGLGLRLIYFSYDVKMKEKGDIPEGYSVSREKKERFSLILESASTNQTSMYLCASRLAGVNTGELFFGEGSRLTVL.

Details on this clone: Different DNA sequences within this sample yield the same CDR3. The chain combines TRBV5-1 with TRBJ1-3; TRBD1 aligns across 11 bases. Germline CDR1 is SGHRS and CDR2 is YFSETQ. The CDR3 sequence is 17 residues long. The ends lost 3 bases at V and 1 base at J; junction bases unmatched: 6. CDR3 in DNA: TGCGCCAGCAGCTACCTGGGACAGGGGGTGTCTGGAAACACCATATATTTT. This codes for CASSYLGQGVSGNTIYF. The variable domain in full, completed from reference TRBV5-1 and TRBJ1-3, reads KAGVTQTPRYLIKTRGQQVTLSCSPISGHRSVSWYQQTPGQGLQFLFEYFSETQRNKGNFPGRFSGRQFSNSRSEMNVSTLELGDSALYLCASSYLGQGVSGNTIYFGEGSWLTVV.

The chain is built from TRBV11-2 and TRBJ2-5; TRBD2 matches 13 bases. CDR1 is SGHAT, CDR2 FQNNGV, per germline. V was pared by 2 bases and J by 4 bases, with 7 bases of the junction left unmatched. This CDR3 is 17 amino acids long. CDR3 sequence reads: CASSLFRTSGSRETQYF. The CDR3 nucleotides read TGTGCCAGCAGCTTATTTCGGACTAGCGGGAGCAGAGAGACCCAGTACTTC.

The chain has TRBV28 and TRBJ2-7, with 9 nucleotides matching TRBD1. V lost 2 bases, J lost 4 bases, and 6 bases stayed unmatched. This CDR3 is 15 amino acids long. Germline values: CDR1 MDHEN, CDR2 SYDVKM. The CDR3 here is CASSLPGTGSYEQYF. The CDR3 DNA reads as TGTGCCAGCAGTTTACCCGGGACAGGGAGTTACGAGCAGTACTTC.

The rearrangement links TRBV13 to TRBJ2-3; a weak D match, TRBD2 (5 bases). CDR1 PRHDT and CDR2 FYEKMQ come from the germline V gene (reference sequence). Trimming took off 6 bases at V and 10 bases at J, with 20 bases between the two ends. The CDR3 is made up of 14 amino acids. The CDR3 DNA follows: TGTGCCAGCAGACCGACCGGCACTAGTTCGGCGCAGTATTTT. It codes for CASRPTGTSSAQYF.

This chain connects TRBV6-5 to TRBJ2-7; no clear D. V gave up 8 bases and J gave up 1 base, with 18 bases separating them. This CDR3 region has 15 residues. CDR1 and CDR2 (germline): MNHEY, SVGAGI. This chain's CDR3 is CASSPTTAQSYEQYF. CDR3 coding DNA: TGTGCCAGCTCTCCTACGACTGCCCAGTCCTACGAGCAGTACTTC.

This chain links TRBV7-8 with TRBJ2-2, with D unresolved. V shed 6 bases and J shed 7 bases, with 15 bases lying between them. From germline, CDR1 is SGHVS and CDR2 FQNEAQ. The CDR3 length is 14 residues. CDR3 DNA: TGTGCCAGCAGTATACGTGAAGAGAGCGGGGAGCTGTTTTTT. The encoded protein is CASSIREESGELFF.

CDR3 in amino acids: CASSGVNRAPVNTEAFF. CDR3 in DNA: TGTGCCAGCAGTGGAGTCAACAGGGCCCCTGTAAACACTGAAGCTTTCTTT. This rearrangement joins TRBV6-1 to TRBJ1-1; D perhaps matches TRBD1 (6 bases). The CDR3 sequence is 17 residues long. CDR1 is MNHNS, CDR2 SASEGT, per germline. V lost 4 bases to trimming and J lost 2 bases, with 20 bases between them.

The chain is built from TRBV28 and TRBJ2-1, with 10 positions matching TRBD2. The J segment lost 5 bases and the V segment lost 4 bases, leaving 8 bases of the junction unmatched. CDR1 is MDHEN, CDR2 SYDVKM, per germline. The CDR3 extends over 16 amino acids. CDR3 sequence reads: CASSSPASGSHNEQFF. DNA for the CDR3: TGTGCCAGCAGTTCCCCGGCTAGCGGGAGTCACAATGAGCAGTTCTTC.

The chain uses TRBV27 and TRBJ2-7; the D gene could be TRBD1 or TRBD2 (5 bases each). The CDR3 has 15 residues. Trimming removed 5 bases at V and 0 bases at J, with 14 bases between. Germline values: CDR1 MNHEY, CDR2 SMNVEV (reference sequence). CDR3 residues: CASSRGTGRSYEQYF. The DNA for the CDR3 is TGTGCCAGCAGTCGAGGGACGGGGCGCTCCTACGAGCAGTACTTC.

The rearrangement joins TRBV9 to TRBJ1-4; D unresolved. The CDR3 length is 14 residues. Between the trimmed V and J ends, which lost 4 bases and 7 bases, there was a span of 14 bases. Germline CDR1 reads SGDLS; CDR2 reads YYNGEE. The CDR3 nucleotides are TGTGCCAGCAGCCCCGACGTAAGTGGTGAAAAACTGTTTTTT. This translates into CASSPDVSGEKLFF. Combining the CDR3 with reference TRBV9 and TRBJ1-4 gives the whole variable domain DSGVTQTPKHLITATGQRVTLRCSPRSGDLSVYWYQQSLDQGLQFLIQYYNGEERAKGNILERFSAQQFPDLHSELNLSSLELGDSALYFCASSPDVSGEKLFFGSGTQLSVL.

This rearrangement joins TRBV5-1 to TRBJ2-7, with 8 bases aligning to TRBD2. The CDR3 consists of 15 residues. J lost 0 bases, V lost 5 bases, and 7 bases had no gene match. Germline V gene lookup returns CDR1 SGHRS and CDR2 YFSETQ. Here the CDR3 DNA reads TGCGCCAGCAGATTTAGCGGGACCAGCTCCTACGAGCAGTACTTC. It is translated as CASRFSGTSSYEQYF.

Only one count was recorded for this clone. The chain is built from TRBV5-6 and TRBJ1-5, with unresolved D. The germline V and J ends were trimmed by 3 bases and 3 bases, with 7 bases remaining between them. Germline loops: CDR1 SGHDT, CDR2 YYEEEE. The CDR3 consists of 13 residues. CDR3 coding DNA: TGTGCCAGCAGCTCGCAGAACAATCAGCCCCAGCATTTT. Residues: CASSSQNNQPQHF.

This clone was counted a few times. The chain recombines TRBV6-5 with TRBJ1-4, with D tentatively TRBD1 (5 bases). Trimming shortened V by 11 bases and J by 6 bases, and 13 bases separated the two germline ends. This CDR3 spans 12 amino acids. Germline V lookup: CDR1 MNHEY, CDR2 SVGAGI. CDR3: CASAGEDEKLFF. CDR3 sequence (DNA): TGTGCCTCGGCGGGGGAGGATGAAAAACTGTTTTTT.

This chain links TRBV7-9 with TRBJ2-1, with D possibly matching TRBD1 (5 bases). This CDR3 is built from 13 residues. V was shortened by 1 base and J by 8 bases, with 9 bases between the two germline ends. The germline CDR1 and CDR2 sequences are SEHNR and FQNEAQ (reference sequence). The CDR3 nucleotides read TGTGCCAGCAGCTTAGAAGGGGTAGATGAGCAGTTCTTC. Translation gives CASSLEGVDEQFF.

This rearrangement joins TRBV7-2 to TRBJ2-7; D may be TRBD1 (6 bases). Germline CDR1 and CDR2: SGHTA and FQGNSA. The CDR3 runs to 14 residues. Trimming took 9 bases from V and 0 from J, leaving 15 bases between them. Here the CDR3 reads CASGQGRSSYEQYF. CDR3 in DNA: TGTGCCAGTGGTCAGGGGCGGAGCTCCTACGAGCAGTACTTC.

The rearrangement links TRBV27 to TRBJ2-3; maybe TRBD2 (7 bases). The germline V gene encodes CDR1 MNHEY and CDR2 SMNVEV (reference sequence). The CDR3 loop spans 17 amino acids. Trimming took 3 bases from V and 4 from J, leaving 20 bases between them. The CDR3 DNA follows: TGTGCCAGCAGTTTTTTTTTAGGGGGAGGGCCTTCAGATACGCAGTATTTT. Protein: CASSFFLGGGPSDTQYF.

This sequence joins TRBV28 and TRBJ2-5; 8 nucleotides align to TRBD1. V shed 3 bases, J shed 3 bases, and the junction held 12 bases outside the gene matches. CDR3 length equals 17 residues. Germline-derived CDR1 and CDR2 are MDHEN and SYDVKM. The CDR3 DNA reads TGTGCCAGCAGTTTGGACCGACAGGGGCAATTGAAAGAGACCCAGTACTTC. It yields the protein CASSLDRQGQLKETQYF.

This clone has a count of ten or more. V gene TRBV7-9 combines with J gene TRBJ2-2; 12 positions match TRBD2. The CDR3 loop spans 15 amino acids. Germline V gene lookup returns CDR1 SEHNR and CDR2 FQNEAQ (reference sequence). V dropped 7 bases and J dropped 5; count of bases not matched to a gene: 5. The CDR3 loop is CASTPGTSGTGELFF. CDR3 bases: TGTGCCAGCACCCCGGGGACTAGCGGGACCGGGGAGCTGTTTTTT.

V usage is TRBV5-8 and J usage is TRBJ2-1; tentative D call: TRBD2 (5 bases). Germline V gene sequence: CDR1 SGHTS, CDR2 YDEGEE. The germline V and J ends were trimmed by 1 base and 2 bases, with 16 bases remaining between them. The CDR3 loop spans 17 amino acids. The CDR3 protein is CASSLYTGTRTYNEQFF. The CDR3 DNA sequence: TGTGCCAGCAGCTTGTATACGGGAACCAGAACCTACAATGAGCAGTTCTTC.